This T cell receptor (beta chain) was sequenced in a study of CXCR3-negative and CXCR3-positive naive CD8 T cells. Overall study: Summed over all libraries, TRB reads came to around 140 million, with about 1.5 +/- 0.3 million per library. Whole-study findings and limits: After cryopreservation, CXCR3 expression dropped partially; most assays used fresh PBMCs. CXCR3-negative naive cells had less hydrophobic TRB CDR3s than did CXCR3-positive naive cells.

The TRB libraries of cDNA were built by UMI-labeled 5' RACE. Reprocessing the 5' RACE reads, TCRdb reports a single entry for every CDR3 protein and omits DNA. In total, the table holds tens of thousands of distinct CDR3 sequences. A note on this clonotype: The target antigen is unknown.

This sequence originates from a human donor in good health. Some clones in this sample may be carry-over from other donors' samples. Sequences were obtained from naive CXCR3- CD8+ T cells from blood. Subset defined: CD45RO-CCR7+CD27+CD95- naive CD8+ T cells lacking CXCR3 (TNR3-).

CDR3: CASSLSGTGTDEQYF. The chain recombines TRBV12-3 or TRBV12-4 with TRBJ2-7; the D call of TRBD1 rests on TCRdb alone, since no DNA is present to check it. There are 15 residues in the CDR3.